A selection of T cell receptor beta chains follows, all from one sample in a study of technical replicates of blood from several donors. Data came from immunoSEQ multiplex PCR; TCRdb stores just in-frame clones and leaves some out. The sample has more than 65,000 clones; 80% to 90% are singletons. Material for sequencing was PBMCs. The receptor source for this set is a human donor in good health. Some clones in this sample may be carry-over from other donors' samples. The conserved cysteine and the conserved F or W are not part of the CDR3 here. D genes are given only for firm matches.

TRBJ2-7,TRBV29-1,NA,SVKKQGLASEQY
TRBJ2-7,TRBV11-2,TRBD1,ASSSIGTALKHEQY
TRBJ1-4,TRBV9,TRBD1,ASSPQQGTGEKLF
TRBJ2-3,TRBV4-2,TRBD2,ASSQCQRGTDTQY
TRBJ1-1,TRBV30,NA,AWTTLLNTEAF
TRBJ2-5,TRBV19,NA,ASSNRRGGETQY
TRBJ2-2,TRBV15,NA,ATSRDPRASTGELF
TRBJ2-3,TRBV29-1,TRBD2,SVEESGTSRGTQY
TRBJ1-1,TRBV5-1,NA,ASLRDWGGTEAF
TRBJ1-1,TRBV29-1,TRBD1,SVVGQINTEAF
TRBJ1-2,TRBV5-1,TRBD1,ASSNDGTVYGYT
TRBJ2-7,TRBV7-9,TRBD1,ASSHGMGTASSYEQY
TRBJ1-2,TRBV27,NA,ASNPGWGLHYGYT
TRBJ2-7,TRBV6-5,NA,ASNPGQY
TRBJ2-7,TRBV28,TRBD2,ASRIAGPYEQY
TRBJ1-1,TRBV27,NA,ASSYRGNTEAF
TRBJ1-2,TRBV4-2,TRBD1,ASSQTQGTYGYT